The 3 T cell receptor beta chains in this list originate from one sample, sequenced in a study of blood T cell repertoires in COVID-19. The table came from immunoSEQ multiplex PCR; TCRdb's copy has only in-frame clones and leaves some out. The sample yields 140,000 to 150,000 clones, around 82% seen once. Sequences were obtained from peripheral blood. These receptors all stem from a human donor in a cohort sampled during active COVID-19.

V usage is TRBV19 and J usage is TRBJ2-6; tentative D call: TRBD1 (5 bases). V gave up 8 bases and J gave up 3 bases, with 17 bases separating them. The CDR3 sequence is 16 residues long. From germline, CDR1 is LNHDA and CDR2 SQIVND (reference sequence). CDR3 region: CASVPSRAYGANVLTF. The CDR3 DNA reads TGTGCCAGTGTTCCGAGCAGGGCTTATGGGGCCAACGTCCTGACTTTC.

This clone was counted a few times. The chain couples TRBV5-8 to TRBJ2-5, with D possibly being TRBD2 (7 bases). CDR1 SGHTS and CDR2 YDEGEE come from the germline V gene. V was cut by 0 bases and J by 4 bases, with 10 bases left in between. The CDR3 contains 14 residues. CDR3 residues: CASSLGGGRETQYF. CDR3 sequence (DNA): TGTGCCAGCAGCTTGGGCGGGGGCAGAGAGACCCAGTACTTC.

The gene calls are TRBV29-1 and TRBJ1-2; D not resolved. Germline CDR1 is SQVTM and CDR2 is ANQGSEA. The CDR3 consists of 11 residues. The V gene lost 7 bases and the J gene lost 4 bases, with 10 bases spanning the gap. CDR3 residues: CSAERSYGYTF. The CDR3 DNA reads TGCAGCGCCGAGAGAAGCTATGGCTACACCTTC.